This record concerns one T cell receptor beta chain sequence. Its antigen is undetermined. The sample comes from a study of cytomegalovirus exposure and HLA in healthy donors. Study outcomes and limitations: Some 150 TCR beta chains were listed as cytomegalovirus-associated. For most TCR beta V segments, an earlier analysis put the productive rate at about 90% or about 30% of the time.

The PCR ran on 60 Vbeta and 13 Jbeta primers. The assay was immunoSEQ multiplex PCR, and TCRdb's table has in-frame clones only and misses some. This sample has approximately 200,000 clones, with 70% to 75% found just once. The V gene lost 0 bases and the J gene lost 5 bases, with 10 bases spanning the gap. The CDR3 is 15 amino acids. Germline-derived CDR1 and CDR2 are MGHRA and YSYEKL. The TCR originated in a man aged 30 to 45 in good health and CMV-seropositive. The rearrangement links TRBV4-1 to TRBJ1-4; D might be TRBD1 (5 bases). Sequenced: PBMCs. The CDR3 DNA follows: TGCGCCAGCAGCCAAGAAGGGGTAGGGAATGAAAAACTGTTTTTT. This gives the protein CASSQEGVGNEKLFF.